The text below deals with one TCR beta chain. This sample was taken from a study of blood T cell repertoires in COVID-19. Study context: Nucleic acid was either cDNA or gDNA, and it came from T cells, B-cell-depleted T cells, or PBMCs.

In the original analysis: Reference gene primer amplification gave nucleated cell count estimates. TCRdb keeps only in-frame clones here, not all; method: immunoSEQ multiplex PCR. V, J and clone size reflect that table, while D and trimming were determined from the DNA. The repertoire consists of about 280,000 clones, with 80% to 85% occurring once and the leading ten covering about 5%. Study members were between 18 and 89 years old and lived in over 20 US regions. During the 2 weeks before they entered the study, exposed participants had met someone with a PCR-confirmed or clinician-diagnosed COVID-19 case. CDR1 is SGHRS, CDR2 YFSETQ, per germline. The CDR3 covers 14 residues. V was pared by 9 bases and J by 2 bases, with 12 bases between.

Sequenced input: PBMCs or T cells enriched from blood (not recorded which). V usage is TRBV5-1 and J usage is TRBJ2-6, with D possibly matching TRBD1 (6 bases). The sequence was obtained from a man aged 35 to 55 who had been exposed to COVID-19. CDR3 region: CATTRDTGANVLTF. The DNA of the CDR3 is TGCGCCACCACCCGGGACACTGGGGCCAACGTCCTGACTTTC.